Listed below are T cell receptor beta chains from one sample, sequenced in a study of beta chain features in type 1 diabetes. Measured with immunoSEQ multiplex PCR; TCRdb has only the in-frame clones, and not every one. The sample carries around 430,000 clones, over 25% recorded once. Sequencing was done on a sample of naive CD4+ T cells from blood. These receptor sequences come from a man between 18 and 29 years old in good health. Each CDR3 is given with its conserved first and last residue. Each record gives: clone size, D gene, V gene, J gene, CDR3 protein, CDR3 DNA. The D gene is left open where the match is weak. Some rows have no size entry. The others give once, few or many, or a class for an expanded clone.

abundance: -; d_gene: TRBD2; v_gene: TRBV6-5; j_gene: TRBJ2-3; CDR3aa: CASSSSGSGSRYTQYF; CDR3nt: TGTGCCAGCAGTTCCTCCGGGAGCGGGAGTAGGTATACGCAGTATTTT
abundance: few; d_gene: TRBD1; v_gene: TRBV18; j_gene: TRBJ2-1; CDR3aa: CASSPGQGGGTNEQFF; CDR3nt: TGTGCCAGCTCACCCGGACAGGGAGGTGGGACAAATGAGCAGTTCTTC
abundance: few; d_gene: TRBD1; v_gene: TRBV7-2; j_gene: TRBJ2-3; CDR3aa: CASSLEGQGRDTQYF; CDR3nt: TGTGCCAGCAGCTTAGAGGGACAGGGGCGAGATACGCAGTATTTT
abundance: few; d_gene: TRBD2; v_gene: TRBV6-1; j_gene: TRBJ2-1; CDR3aa: CASSEQRSGSWSEQFF; CDR3nt: TGTGCCAGCAGTGAACAGCGTAGCGGGAGTTGGAGTGAGCAGTTCTTC
abundance: -; d_gene: TRBD1; v_gene: TRBV29-1; j_gene: TRBJ1-1; CDR3aa: CSVRVTGVGTEAFF; CDR3nt: TGCAGCGTTCGTGTTACAGGGGTCGGAACTGAAGCTTTCTTT
abundance: few; d_gene: -; v_gene: TRBV28; j_gene: TRBJ1-2; CDR3aa: CASSLRLYGEGYTF; CDR3nt: TGTGCCAGCAGTTTACGTTTATATGGAGAAGGCTACACCTTC
abundance: -; d_gene: -; v_gene: TRBV28; j_gene: TRBJ1-2; CDR3aa: CASSIPGQHYGYTF; CDR3nt: TGTGCCAGCAGTATACCGGGACAACACTATGGCTACACCTTC
abundance: -; d_gene: -; v_gene: TRBV11-2; j_gene: TRBJ2-1; CDR3aa: CASSLRTANEQFF; CDR3nt: TGTGCCAGCAGCTTAAGGACAGCCAATGAGCAGTTCTTC
abundance: few; d_gene: -; v_gene: TRBV29-1; j_gene: TRBJ2-3; CDR3aa: CSVVLAPYGTDTQYF; CDR3nt: TGCAGCGTTGTCCTCGCCCCCTATGGCACAGATACGCAGTATTTT
abundance: -; d_gene: TRBD2; v_gene: TRBV7-2; j_gene: TRBJ2-3; CDR3aa: CASSRRAGEFADTQYF; CDR3nt: TGTGCCAGCAGCCGTAGGGCGGGAGAGTTCGCAGATACGCAGTATTTT
abundance: -; d_gene: TRBD1; v_gene: TRBV6-4; j_gene: TRBJ2-3; CDR3aa: CASSFRQGITDTQYF; CDR3nt: TGTGCCAGCAGTTTTCGACAGGGAATCACAGATACGCAGTATTTT
abundance: -; d_gene: -; v_gene: TRBV9; j_gene: TRBJ2-7; CDR3aa: CASSVGGSQRAEQYF; CDR3nt: TGTGCCAGCAGCGTAGGTGGGTCCCAGCGGGCCGAGCAGTACTTC
abundance: few; d_gene: TRBD2; v_gene: TRBV28; j_gene: TRBJ2-3; CDR3aa: CASRSPGTSLADTQYF; CDR3nt: TGTGCCAGCAGATCCCCTGGGACTAGCTTGGCAGATACGCAGTATTTT
abundance: -; d_gene: TRBD2; v_gene: TRBV7-2; j_gene: TRBJ2-7; CDR3aa: CASSTTSGLVGYEQYF; CDR3nt: TGTGCCAGCAGCACCACTTCGGGACTAGTTGGGTACGAGCAGTACTTC
abundance: few; d_gene: -; v_gene: TRBV9; j_gene: TRBJ2-1; CDR3aa: CASSVSGIGEQFF; CDR3nt: TGTGCCAGCAGCGTCTCAGGGATCGGTGAGCAGTTCTTC
abundance: -; d_gene: -; v_gene: TRBV30; j_gene: TRBJ1-1; CDR3aa: CAWSVRGGTEAFF; CDR3nt: TGTGCCTGGAGTGTACGAGGAGGCACTGAAGCTTTCTTT
abundance: once; d_gene: -; v_gene: TRBV9; j_gene: TRBJ2-1; CDR3aa: CASSVAWRDDEQFF; CDR3nt: TGTGCCAGCAGCGTAGCTTGGCGGGATGATGAGCAGTTCTTC
abundance: few; d_gene: TRBD2; v_gene: TRBV5-4; j_gene: TRBJ2-1; CDR3aa: CASSLGGGAGLSYNEQFF; CDR3nt: TGTGCCAGCAGCTTGGGGGGAGGGGCCGGTTTGTCCTACAATGAGCAGTTCTTC
abundance: few; d_gene: -; v_gene: TRBV6-1; j_gene: TRBJ2-1; CDR3aa: CASSEQPGNEQFF; CDR3nt: TGTGCCAGCAGTGAGCAGCCGGGAAATGAGCAGTTCTTC
abundance: -; d_gene: -; v_gene: TRBV7-9; j_gene: TRBJ2-2; CDR3aa: CASSATGAGELFF; CDR3nt: TGTGCCAGCAGCGCAACCGGGGCCGGGGAGCTGTTTTTT
abundance: -; d_gene: -; v_gene: TRBV7-2; j_gene: TRBJ2-1; CDR3aa: CASSIRAVRGGSYNEQFF; CDR3nt: TGTGCCAGCAGTATTCGGGCGGTCCGAGGCGGCTCCTACAATGAGCAGTTCTTC
abundance: many; d_gene: -; v_gene: TRBV29-1; j_gene: TRBJ2-7; CDR3aa: CSVVLYEQYF; CDR3nt: TGCAGCGTTGTCCTCTACGAGCAGTACTTC
abundance: -; d_gene: TRBD2; v_gene: TRBV7-3; j_gene: TRBJ2-5; CDR3aa: CASSLMTSGQETQYF; CDR3nt: TGTGCCAGCAGCTTAATGACTAGCGGTCAAGAGACCCAGTACTTC
abundance: -; d_gene: TRBD1; v_gene: TRBV29-1; j_gene: TRBJ2-7; CDR3aa: CSVDRGLNEQYF; CDR3nt: TGCAGCGTAGACAGGGGGCTAAACGAGCAGTACTTC
abundance: -; d_gene: -; v_gene: TRBV10-3; j_gene: TRBJ2-7; CDR3aa: CAISEPAGVHEQYF; CDR3nt: TGTGCCATCAGTGAGCCAGCAGGGGTTCACGAGCAGTACTTC
abundance: -; d_gene: TRBD2; v_gene: TRBV7-9; j_gene: TRBJ2-5; CDR3aa: CASSPKLARGVRETQYF; CDR3nt: TGTGCCAGCAGCCCGAAACTAGCGCGAGGGGTCCGAGAGACCCAGTACTTC
abundance: few; d_gene: -; v_gene: TRBV2; j_gene: TRBJ2-1; CDR3aa: CASSRDSIYNEQFF; CDR3nt: TGTGCCAGCAGCCGGGACTCGATTTACAATGAGCAGTTCTTC
abundance: -; d_gene: -; v_gene: TRBV27; j_gene: TRBJ1-2; CDR3aa: CASSFSGLGYTF; CDR3nt: TGTGCCAGCAGTTTCTCAGGTCTTGGCTACACCTTC
abundance: -; d_gene: -; v_gene: TRBV29-1; j_gene: TRBJ1-4; CDR3aa: CSAYSGNEKLFF; CDR3nt: TGCAGCGCCTACTCAGGGAATGAAAAACTGTTTTTT
abundance: -; d_gene: -; v_gene: TRBV9; j_gene: TRBJ1-2; CDR3aa: CASSVGAGDGYTF; CDR3nt: TGTGCCAGCAGCGTAGGAGCAGGGGATGGCTACACCTTC
abundance: -; d_gene: -; v_gene: TRBV18; j_gene: TRBJ2-3; CDR3aa: CASSPPGVDTQYF; CDR3nt: TGTGCCAGCTCACCACCGGGAGTAGATACGCAGTATTTT
abundance: -; d_gene: TRBD2; v_gene: TRBV4-2; j_gene: TRBJ2-7; CDR3aa: CASSQDPSRTSYEQYF; CDR3nt: TGTGCCAGCAGCCAAGACCCCAGCCGGACTAGCTACGAGCAGTACTTC
abundance: few; d_gene: TRBD1; v_gene: TRBV29-1; j_gene: TRBJ1-5; CDR3aa: CSVYDRGGQPQHF; CDR3nt: TGCAGCGTTTATGACAGGGGAGGCCAGCCCCAGCATTTT
abundance: few; d_gene: TRBD2; v_gene: TRBV25-1; j_gene: TRBJ2-7; CDR3aa: CASGTSGSYEQYF; CDR3nt: TGTGCCAGCGGAACTAGCGGATCCTACGAGCAGTACTTC
abundance: few; d_gene: -; v_gene: TRBV29-1; j_gene: TRBJ2-1; CDR3aa: CSVGSYNEQFF; CDR3nt: TGCAGCGTTGGAAGTTACAATGAGCAGTTCTTC
abundance: few; d_gene: -; v_gene: TRBV10-1; j_gene: TRBJ2-2; CDR3aa: CASSKKELFF; CDR3nt: TGCGCCAGCAGCAAGAAGGAGCTGTTTTTT
abundance: -; d_gene: -; v_gene: TRBV18; j_gene: TRBJ2-6; CDR3aa: CASSPPQGSGANVLTF; CDR3nt: TGTGCCAGCTCACCACCACAGGGCTCTGGGGCCAACGTCCTGACTTTC
abundance: -; d_gene: TRBD1; v_gene: TRBV5-4; j_gene: TRBJ2-5; CDR3aa: CASSSRQGLTETQYF; CDR3nt: TGTGCCAGCAGCAGCAGACAGGGGCTGACAGAGACCCAGTACTTC
abundance: once; d_gene: TRBD2; v_gene: TRBV25-1; j_gene: TRBJ2-1; CDR3aa: CASSAPGTSGYNEQFF; CDR3nt: TGTGCCAGCAGTGCCCCCGGGACTAGCGGCTACAATGAGCAGTTCTTC
abundance: -; d_gene: TRBD1; v_gene: TRBV20-1; j_gene: TRBJ2-7; CDR3aa: CSARGQGEQYF; CDR3nt: TGCAGTGCTAGGGGACAGGGGGAGCAGTACTTC
abundance: -; d_gene: -; v_gene: TRBV2; j_gene: TRBJ1-2; CDR3aa: CASSLAIQDGYTF; CDR3nt: TGTGCCAGCAGTCTGGCCATACAAGATGGCTACACCTTC